This is a list of T cell receptor beta chains from one sample in a study of tumor-infiltrating lymphocytes in primary liver carcinoma. MiXCR, run by TCRdb on the multiplex PCR reads, gives a single entry per CDR3 protein. Of around 100,000 distinct CDR3 sequences listed, around two thirds are singletons. The source material was liver tumor tissue from sampling region 2. The receptors shown here come from an older woman with primary liver carcinoma and hepatitis B virus infection. The CDR3 runs from the conserved cysteine through the conserved F or W. The order of the fields is clone size, V gene, J gene, D gene, CDR3 DNA, CDR3 protein. The D gene is left open where the match is weak. Not all rows give a size; the values are once, few, many and, for expanded clones, a class.

many	TRBV6-2/TRBV6-3	TRBJ2-7	TRBD2	TGTGCCAGCGGTTACCTCCGACAGAGGAGCGGGGTGGAGCAGTACTTC	CASGYLRQRSGVEQYF
.	TRBV6-5	TRBJ2-2	TRBD1	TGTGCCAGCAGCCCCAGGACAGGGGCCAACGCCGGGGAGCTGTTTTTT	CASSPRTGANAGELFF
many	TRBV6-6	TRBJ1-6	.	TGTGCCAGCACGGTCACCCCGAGCTCCTATAATTCACCCCTCCACTTT	CASTVTPSSYNSPLHF
.	TRBV30	TRBJ2-3	.	TGTGCCTGGAGTTCCGGAGTAGGTCGGGCAGATATGCAGTATTTT	CAWSSGVGRADMQYF
few	TRBV10-3	TRBJ2-7	.	TGTGCCATCAGTGAGTCAGGGACAATCTTCTCCTACGAGCAGTACTTC	CAISESGTIFSYEQYF
.	TRBV5-1	TRBJ2-2	.	TGCGCCAGCAGCTTGGTACAGTCGAACATCGGGGAGCTGTTTTTT	CASSLVQSNIGELFF
.	TRBV11-2	TRBJ2-7	TRBD2	TGTGGCAGCTTAACTAGCGGGAGCGAGCAGTACTTC	CGSLTSGSEQYF
.	TRBV28	TRBJ2-3	TRBD1	TGTACCAGCAGTCAGGGGGCCACAGATACGCAGTATTTT	CTSSQGATDTQYF
.	TRBV23-1	TRBJ2-4	.	TGCGCCAGCAATCAGACCAGCCTAGCCAAAAACATTCAGTACTTC	CASNQTSLAKNIQYF
.	TRBV6-1	TRBJ2-3	.	TGTGCCACCAGAACGCATAGCAATCAGCCCCAGTATTTT	CATRTHSNQPQYF
.	TRBV14	TRBJ2-7	.	TGTGCCAGCAGCCAAGTGGGGGCAGGGACCAACGGGCAGTACTTC	CASSQVGAGTNGQYF
.	TRBV29-1	TRBJ2-3	.	TGCGGCGTTGAACGAGGTATGGGCACAGATACGCAGTATTTT	CGVERGMGTDTQYF
.	TRBV28	TRBJ2-5	.	TGTGCCAGTAGCAAACTAAGGGGGGGGGAGACCCAGTACTTC	CASSKLRGGETQYF
.	TRBV11-2	TRBJ2-7	.	TGTACCAGCATCTCTCCGAGTGGAGGCCGCTACGATCAGTACTTC	CTSISPSGGRYDQYF
few	TRBV29-1	TRBJ1-1	.	TGCAGCGGAGGACAAGAGGAAGCTATCTTT	CSGGQEEAIF
.	TRBV11-2	TRBJ2-7	.	TGTGCCAGCACCATCGGACGGACCGCTACCTGCGAGCAGTACTTT	CASTIGRTATCEQYF
.	TRBV6-6	TRBJ2-7	.	TGTGCCAGCAGTATGGGATTATGGGAGCAGTACTTC	CASSMGLWEQYF
.	TRBV6-1	TRBJ2-7	TRBD2	TGTTCTAGCAGTGAAGAAGATGGGGCGGGGGCCTACGAGCAGTACTTC	CSSSEEDGAGAYEQYF
.	TRBV11-2	TRBJ1-2	.	TGTGCCAGCAGCTTAGGGCCTACTGACTATGACTACACCTTC	CASSLGPTDYDYTF
.	TRBV11-3	TRBJ1-5	TRBD1	TGTGCCAGTAGCTCAGGGGGCTATCAGCCCCAGCACTTT	CASSSGGYQPQHF
.	TRBV11-3	TRBJ2-7	.	TGTACCAGCAGCTTAGAACCGGGCGGGGCCCGGGTGCAGTACTTC	CTSSLEPGGARVQYF
.	TRBV11-2	TRBJ2-1	.	TGTGCCAGCAGCTTAGATGATGTGGGAGCGGTCTACAATGAGCACTTCTTC	CASSLDDVGAVYNEHFF